This TCR beta chain is drawn from a study of radiation and T cells in renal cell carcinoma. Study findings and constraints: Irradiated tumors had higher TCR clonality than control tumors. Irradiated tumors held more dominant CDR3 motifs than control tumors.

This clone turned up a few times. Its antigen is unknown. Treatment here: treatment-naive control, cytoreductive nephrectomy. Control tumors came from treatment-naive patients without prior radiation. Sequenced control tumors were from under 13 males and a few females, median age roughly 61. Generated by immunoSEQ multiplex PCR, the TCRdb table keeps only in-frame clones and is missing some. Of 14,000 to 15,000 clones in the sample, less than 65% were seen once. Germline loops: CDR1 SGHTA, CDR2 FQGNSA. CDR3 length: 12 amino acids. V shed 4 bases, J shed 8 bases, and the junction held 1 base outside the gene matches.

The J gene is TRBJ1-4, the V gene TRBV7-2, with 7 positions matching TRBD1. The material was tumor tissue, obtained from a patient whose treatment was nephrectomy without radiotherapy. This sequence originates from a man in his 60s with renal cell carcinoma. CDR3 region: CASSSQGEKLFF. For the CDR3, the DNA is TGTGCCAGCAGCTCACAGGGGGAAAAACTGTTTTTT.